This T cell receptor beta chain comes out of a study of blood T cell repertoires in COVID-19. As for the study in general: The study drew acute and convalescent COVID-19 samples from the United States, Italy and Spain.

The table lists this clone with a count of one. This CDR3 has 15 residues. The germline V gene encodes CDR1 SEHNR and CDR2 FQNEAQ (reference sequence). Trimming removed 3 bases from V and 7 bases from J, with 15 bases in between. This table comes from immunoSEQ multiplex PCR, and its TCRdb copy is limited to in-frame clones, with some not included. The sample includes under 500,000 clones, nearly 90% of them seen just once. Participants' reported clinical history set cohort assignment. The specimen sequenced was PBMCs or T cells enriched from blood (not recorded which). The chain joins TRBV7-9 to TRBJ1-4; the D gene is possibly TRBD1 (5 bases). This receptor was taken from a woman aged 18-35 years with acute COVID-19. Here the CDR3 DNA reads TGTGCCAGCAGCTTCGAGCCCAGGGATGGTGAAAAACTGTTTTTT. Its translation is CASSFEPRDGEKLFF.